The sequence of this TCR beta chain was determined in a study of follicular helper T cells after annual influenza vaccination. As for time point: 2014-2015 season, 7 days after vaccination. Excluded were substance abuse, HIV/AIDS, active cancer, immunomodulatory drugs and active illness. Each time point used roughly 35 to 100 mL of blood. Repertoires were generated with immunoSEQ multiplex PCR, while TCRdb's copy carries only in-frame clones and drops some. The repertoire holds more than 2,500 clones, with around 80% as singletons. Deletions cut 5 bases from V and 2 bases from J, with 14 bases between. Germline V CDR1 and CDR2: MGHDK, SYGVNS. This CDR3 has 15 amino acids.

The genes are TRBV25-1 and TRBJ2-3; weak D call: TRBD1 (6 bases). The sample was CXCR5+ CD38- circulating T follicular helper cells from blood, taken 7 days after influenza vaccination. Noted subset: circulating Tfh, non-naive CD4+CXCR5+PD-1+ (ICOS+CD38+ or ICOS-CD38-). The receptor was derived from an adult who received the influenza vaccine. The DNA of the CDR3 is TGTGCCAGCAGTCGGGGCAGGGGATACACAGATACGCAGTATTTT. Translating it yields CASSRGRGYTDTQYF. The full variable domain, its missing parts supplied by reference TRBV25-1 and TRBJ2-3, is EADIYQTPRYLVIGTGKKITLECSQTMGHDKMYWYQQDPGMELHLIHYSYGVNSTEKGDLSSESTVSRIRTEHFPLTLESARPSHTSQYLCASSRGRGYTDTQYFGPGTRLTVL.